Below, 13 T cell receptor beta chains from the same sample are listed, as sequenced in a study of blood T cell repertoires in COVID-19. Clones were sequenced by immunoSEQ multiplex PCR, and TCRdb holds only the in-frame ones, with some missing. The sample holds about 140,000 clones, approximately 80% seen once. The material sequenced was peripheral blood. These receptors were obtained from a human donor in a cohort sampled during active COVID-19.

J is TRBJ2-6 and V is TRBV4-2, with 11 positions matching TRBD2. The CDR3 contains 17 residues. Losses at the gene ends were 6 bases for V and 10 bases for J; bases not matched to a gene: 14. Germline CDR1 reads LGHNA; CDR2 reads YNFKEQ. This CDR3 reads CASSLTSGGFESNVLTF. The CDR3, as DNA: TGTGCCAGCAGTCTCACTAGCGGGGGCTTTGAATCTAACGTCCTGACTTTC.

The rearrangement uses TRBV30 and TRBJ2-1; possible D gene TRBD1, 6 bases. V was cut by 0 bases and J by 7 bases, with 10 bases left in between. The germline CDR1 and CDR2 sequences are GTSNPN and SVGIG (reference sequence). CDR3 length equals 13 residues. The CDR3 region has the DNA TGTGCCTGGAGTGTAGGGACACAAAATGAGCAGTTCTTC. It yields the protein CAWSVGTQNEQFF.

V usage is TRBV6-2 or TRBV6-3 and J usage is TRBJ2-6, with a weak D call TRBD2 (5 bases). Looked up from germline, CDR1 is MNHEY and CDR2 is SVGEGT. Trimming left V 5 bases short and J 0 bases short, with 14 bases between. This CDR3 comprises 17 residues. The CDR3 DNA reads TGTGCCAGCAGTCCCAGCGAAGACTACTCTGGGGCCAACGTCCTGACTTTC. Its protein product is CASSPSEDYSGANVLTF.

The CDR3 spells CAEGAGGGETQYF. Written as DNA, the CDR3 is TGTGCCGAAGGAGCGGGGGGTGGAGAGACCCAGTACTTC. The genes are TRBV7-9 and TRBJ2-5; TRBD2 matches at 9 bases. The trim removed 11 bases at V and 4 bases at J, leaving 8 bases unmatched. The V gene's germline CDR1 is SEHNR and CDR2 FQNEAQ (reference sequence). CDR3 length: 13 residues.

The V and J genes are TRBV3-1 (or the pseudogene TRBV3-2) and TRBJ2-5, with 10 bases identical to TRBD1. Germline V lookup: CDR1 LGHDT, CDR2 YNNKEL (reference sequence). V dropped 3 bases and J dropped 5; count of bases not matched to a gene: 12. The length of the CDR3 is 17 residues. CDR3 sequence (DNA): TGTGCCAGCAGCCAGGCGACAGGGGGCGCGGGCGTGGAGACCCAGTACTTC. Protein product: CASSQATGGAGVETQYF.

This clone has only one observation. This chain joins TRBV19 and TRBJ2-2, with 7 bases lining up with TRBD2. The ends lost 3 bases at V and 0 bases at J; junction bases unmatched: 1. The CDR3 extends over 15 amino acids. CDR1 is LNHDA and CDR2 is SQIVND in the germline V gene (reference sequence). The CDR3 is CASSIGGANTGELFF. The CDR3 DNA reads TGTGCCAGTAGTATTGGGGGGGCGAACACCGGGGAGCTGTTTTTT.

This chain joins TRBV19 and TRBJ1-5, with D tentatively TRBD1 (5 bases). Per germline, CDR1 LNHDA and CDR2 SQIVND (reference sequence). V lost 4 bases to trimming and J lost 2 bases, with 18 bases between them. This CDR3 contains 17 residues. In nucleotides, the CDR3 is TGTGCCAGTAGTAGGGGGGAAACGGGCTGGCGCAATCAGCCCCAGCATTTT. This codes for CASSRGETGWRNQPQHF.

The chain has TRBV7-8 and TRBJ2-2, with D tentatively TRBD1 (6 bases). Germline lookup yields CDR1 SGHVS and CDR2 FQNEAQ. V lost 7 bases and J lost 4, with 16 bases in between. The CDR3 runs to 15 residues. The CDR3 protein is CASKGGTGSTGELFF. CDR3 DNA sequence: TGTGCCAGCAAAGGGGGAACAGGGTCCACCGGGGAGCTGTTTTTT.

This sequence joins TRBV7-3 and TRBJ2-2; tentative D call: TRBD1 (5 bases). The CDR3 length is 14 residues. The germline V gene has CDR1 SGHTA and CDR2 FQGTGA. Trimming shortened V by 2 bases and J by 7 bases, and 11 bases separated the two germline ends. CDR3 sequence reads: CASSLDSTVGELFF. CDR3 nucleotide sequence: TGTGCCAGCAGCTTAGACAGTACGGTCGGGGAGCTGTTTTTT.

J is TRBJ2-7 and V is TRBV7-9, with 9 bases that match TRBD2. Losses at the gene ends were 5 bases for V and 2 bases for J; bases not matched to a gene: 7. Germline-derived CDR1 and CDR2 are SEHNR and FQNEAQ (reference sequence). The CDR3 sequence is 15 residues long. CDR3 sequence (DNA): TGTGCCAGCAGCCCGTTAGCGGGGGAGACCTACGAGCAGTACTTC. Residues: CASSPLAGETYEQYF.

CDR3 sequence: CASSLAGGGSTDTQYF. The CDR3 DNA follows: TGCGCCAGCAGCCTTGCTGGCGGGGGGAGCACAGATACGCAGTATTTT. The chain carries TRBV5-1 and TRBJ2-3, with 8 positions matching TRBD2. V trimming: 4 bases; J trimming: 0 bases; junction bases outside the gene matches: 7. The CDR3 runs to 16 residues. In germline, CDR1 is SGHRS, CDR2 YFSETQ.

The CDR3 region is CTSSGGCTDTQYF. CDR3 bases: TGCACCAGCAGCGGGGGCTGCACAGATACGCAGTATTTT. The chain is built from TRBV1 and TRBJ2-3; the table's D call TRBD1 went unverified against the DNA. TRBV1 is an annotated pseudogene. CDR3 length equals 13 residues.

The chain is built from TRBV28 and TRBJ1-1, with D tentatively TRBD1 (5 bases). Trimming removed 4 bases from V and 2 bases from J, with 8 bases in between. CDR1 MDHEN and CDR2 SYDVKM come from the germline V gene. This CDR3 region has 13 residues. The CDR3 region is CASSWGLNTEAFF. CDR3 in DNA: TGTGCCAGCAGTTGGGGACTTAACACTGAAGCTTTCTTT.